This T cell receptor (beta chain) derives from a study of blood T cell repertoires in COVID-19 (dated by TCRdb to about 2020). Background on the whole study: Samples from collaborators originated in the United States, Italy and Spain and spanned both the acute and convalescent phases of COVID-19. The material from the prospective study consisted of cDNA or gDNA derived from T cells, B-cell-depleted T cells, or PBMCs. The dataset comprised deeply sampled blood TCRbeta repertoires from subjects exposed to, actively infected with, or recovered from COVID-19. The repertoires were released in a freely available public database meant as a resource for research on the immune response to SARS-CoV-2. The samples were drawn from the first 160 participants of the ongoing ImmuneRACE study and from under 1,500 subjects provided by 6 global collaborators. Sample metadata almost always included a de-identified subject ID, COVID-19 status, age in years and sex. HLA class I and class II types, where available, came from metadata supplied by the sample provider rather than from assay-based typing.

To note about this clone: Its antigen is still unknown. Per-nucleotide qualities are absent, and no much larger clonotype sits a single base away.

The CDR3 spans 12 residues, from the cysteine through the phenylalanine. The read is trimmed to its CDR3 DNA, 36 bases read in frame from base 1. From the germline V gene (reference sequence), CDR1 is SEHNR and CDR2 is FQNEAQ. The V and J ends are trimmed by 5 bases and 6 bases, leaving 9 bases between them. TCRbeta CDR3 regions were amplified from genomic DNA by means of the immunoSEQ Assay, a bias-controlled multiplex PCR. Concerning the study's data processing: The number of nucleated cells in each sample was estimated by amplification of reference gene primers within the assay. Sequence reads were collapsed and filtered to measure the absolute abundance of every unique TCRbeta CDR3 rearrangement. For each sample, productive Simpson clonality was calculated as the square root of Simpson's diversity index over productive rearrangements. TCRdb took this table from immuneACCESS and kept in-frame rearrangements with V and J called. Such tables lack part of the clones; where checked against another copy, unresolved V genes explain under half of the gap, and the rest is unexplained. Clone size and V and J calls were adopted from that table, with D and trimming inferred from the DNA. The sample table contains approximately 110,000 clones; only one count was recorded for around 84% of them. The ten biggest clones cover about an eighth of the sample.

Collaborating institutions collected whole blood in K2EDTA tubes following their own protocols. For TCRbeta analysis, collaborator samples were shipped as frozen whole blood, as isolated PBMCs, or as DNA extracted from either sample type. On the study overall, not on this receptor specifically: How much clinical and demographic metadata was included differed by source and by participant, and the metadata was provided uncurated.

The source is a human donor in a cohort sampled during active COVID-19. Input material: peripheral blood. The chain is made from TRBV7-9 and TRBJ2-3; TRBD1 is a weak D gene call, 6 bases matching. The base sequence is TGTGCCAGCAGCCGAGGACAGGATACGCAGTATTTT. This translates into CASSRGQDTQYF.